Sequencing of this T cell receptor beta chain was carried out in a study of blood T cell repertoires in COVID-19 (dated by TCRdb to 2018 to 2020). With regard to the full study: Samples covering the acute and convalescent phases of COVID-19 were provided by collaborators in the United States, Italy and Spain. The material from the prospective study consisted of cDNA or gDNA derived from T cells, B-cell-depleted T cells, or PBMCs. Deeply sampled blood TCRbeta repertoires from subjects exposed to, actively infected with, or recovered from COVID-19 were included in the dataset. The repertoires were released in a freely available public database meant as a resource for research on the immune response to SARS-CoV-2. The samples were drawn from the first 160 participants of the ongoing ImmuneRACE study and from 950 to 1,500 subjects provided by 6 global collaborators. Sample metadata almost always included a de-identified subject ID, COVID-19 status, age in years and sex. Where available, HLA class I and class II types were taken from metadata supplied by the sample provider and were not determined by assay-based typing.

Its CDR3 holds 16 amino acids, cysteine through phenylalanine. This entry keeps only the CDR3 DNA: 48 bases, framed from base 1. Deletion took 5 bases off V and 5 bases off J, with a span of 19 bases between the germline ends. The CDR1 and CDR2 encoded by the germline V gene (reference sequence) are SEHNR and FQNEAQ. Study-wide conclusions, independent of this receptor: How much clinical and demographic metadata was included differed by source and by participant, and the metadata was provided uncurated.

The immunoSEQ Assay, a bias-controlled multiplex PCR, was used to amplify TCRbeta CDR3 regions from genomic DNA. As for how the authors treated the data: Nucleated cell counts per sample were estimated from amplification of reference gene primers within the assay. To quantify the absolute abundance of each unique TCRbeta CDR3 rearrangement, sequence reads were collapsed and filtered. For each sample, productive Simpson clonality was calculated as the square root of Simpson's diversity index over productive rearrangements. TCRdb took this table from immuneACCESS and kept in-frame rearrangements with V and J called. Such tables lack part of the clones; where checked against another copy, unresolved V genes explain under half of the gap, and the rest is unexplained. V and J calls and clone size are those listed in that table; D and trimming were worked out from the DNA. The sample table lists a few hundred thousand clones, around 90% of them with a count of one. The top ten hold less than 15% of the sample.

Remarks on this clone: There is no known antigen for this receptor. No clone much larger than this one lies a single base away; base qualities are absent.

In the prospective study, participants were 18 to 89 years old, resided in under 30 geographic areas of the United States, and were enrolled through a virtual design. In the prospective study, participants were assigned to cohorts based on the clinical history participants reported in a screening survey and a study questionnaire. Exposed participants had been in contact, within 2 weeks of entering the study, with a person who had a PCR-confirmed or clinician-diagnosed case of COVID-19. Each participant in the prospective study had whole blood, serum and a nasopharyngeal or oropharyngeal swab collected by mobile phlebotomists. Over a roughly 2-month period, participants in the prospective study had the option of providing additional blood draws and questionnaires. Before DNA extraction, blood samples from the prospective study were shipped at room temperature or frozen.

Sequencing used PBMCs or T cells enriched from blood (not recorded which). The receptor comes from a man under 40 who had been exposed to COVID-19. The chain uses TRBV7-9 and TRBJ1-5; possibly the D gene is TRBD1, per 5 matching bases. CDR3 reads: CASSVGSSAGDQPQHF. The DNA is TGTGCCAGCAGCGTCGGCAGCTCGGCGGGGGATCAGCCCCAGCATTTT.